The 15 T cell receptor beta chains listed next were all sequenced from one sample in a study of T cells in Graves' hyperthyroidism and ophthalmopathy. The source material, RNA transcripts, was used to amplify TCR beta CDR3 regions. When the TCR CDR3 underwent first-round RT-PCR, the HTBI primer set was used. TCRdb processed the multiplex PCR reads anew with MiXCR; each CDR3 protein has one entry. Of 640,000 or so distinct CDR3 sequences in the sample, 12% to 15% were seen once. The specimen was blood. These TCRs come from a woman between 18 and 30 years old with Graves' ophthalmopathy.

This clonotype was seen ten or more times. V gene TRBV2 combines with J gene TRBJ2-1; 11 bases fit TRBD2. Trimming at V came to 4 bases and at J to 8 bases, leaving 10 bases not matched to a gene. The CDR3 is 16 residues long. The germline gives CDR1 SNHLY, CDR2 FYNNEI. CDR3 in amino acids: CASSVSTSGEGDEQFF. The CDR3 bases are TGTGCCAGCAGTGTTTCGACTAGCGGGGAGGGGGATGAGCAGTTCTTC.

The V and J genes are TRBV30 and TRBJ2-7, with D possibly being TRBD1 (6 bases). CDR1 GTSNPN and CDR2 SVGIG come from the germline V gene (reference sequence). CDR3 size: 17 residues. V dropped 1 base and J dropped 2 bases, with 21 bases sitting between them. Here the CDR3 reads CAWSGGRTEPSAYEQYF. Written as DNA, the CDR3 is TGTGCCTGGAGTGGGGGTAGGACAGAACCTTCGGCCTACGAGCAGTACTTC.

This clonotype was observed a handful of times. The rearrangement joins TRBV16 to TRBJ2-7, with 7 nucleotides matching TRBD1. V trimming: 2 bases; J trimming: 6 bases; junction bases outside the gene matches: 7. The CDR3 has 14 amino acids. CDR1 KGHSY and CDR2 FQNENV come from the germline V gene. The CDR3 region has the DNA TGTGCCAGCAGCCAACGGCGACAGGGTCCCGAGCAGTACTTC. As protein: CASSQRRQGPEQYF.

The chain is built from TRBV28 and TRBJ2-2; D not certain. Between the trimmed V and J ends, which lost 4 bases and 7 bases, there was a span of 7 bases. CDR3 length: 12 amino acids. From germline, CDR1 is MDHEN and CDR2 SYDVKM. CDR3 bases: TGTGCCAGCAGTTCCCCCGTCGGGGAGCTGTTTTTT. It is translated as CASSSPVGELFF.

This clonotype was detected many times. This chain joins TRBV20-1 and TRBJ2-1; 11 nucleotides align to TRBD2. The CDR3 runs 14 residues. V lost 6 bases, J lost 2 bases, and 3 bases stayed unmatched. CDR1 and CDR2 (germline): DFQATT, SNEGSKA (reference sequence). CDR3 nucleotides: TGCAGTGCGTCGACTAGCGGGACCTACAATGAGCAGTTCTTC. Its translation: CSASTSGTYNEQFF.

This clonotype was seen at least ten times. The J gene is TRBJ2-1, the V gene TRBV28; tentatively, D is TRBD2 (6 bases). CDR3 length: 14 residues. The germline gives CDR1 MDHEN, CDR2 SYDVKM. V shed 3 bases and J shed 4 bases, with 10 bases lying between them. CDR3 sequence reads: CASSLGGKYNEQFF. The CDR3 DNA follows: TGTGCCAGCAGTTTGGGAGGAAAATACAATGAGCAGTTCTTC. The full variable domain, completed using reference TRBV28 and TRBJ2-1, is DVKVTQSSRYLVKRTGEKVFLECVQDMDHENMFWYRQDPGLGLRLIYFSYDVKMKEKGDIPEGYSVSREKKERFSLILESASTNQTSMYLCASSLGGKYNEQFFGPGTRLTVL.

This clonotype came up many times. The genes are TRBV29-1 and TRBJ2-1; 9 bases map to TRBD2. CDR1 is SQVTM and CDR2 is ANQGSEA in the germline V gene. V shed 2 bases and J 10 bases; nucleotides not matched to a gene: 12. CDR3 length equals 15 residues. This CDR3 reads CSVEMRGRASGEQFF. The CDR3, as DNA: TGCAGCGTTGAAATGCGCGGGAGGGCCTCCGGGGAGCAGTTCTTC.

This clonotype has ten or more counts. The V call is TRBV30, the J call TRBJ2-7; 11 nucleotides match TRBD2. The length of the CDR3 is 15 residues. The V gene's germline CDR1 is GTSNPN and CDR2 SVGIG (reference sequence). Trimming cost V 1 base and J 0 bases; bases outside gene matches: 2. The CDR3 coding sequence is TGTGCCTGGAGTGACGGGACTAGCGGCTCCTACGAGCAGTACTTC. Translating it yields CAWSDGTSGSYEQYF.

V and J are TRBV5-6 and TRBJ2-7; D is uncertain. Germline V gene sequence: CDR1 SGHDT, CDR2 YYEEEE. The CDR3 runs 13 residues. Trimming removed 4 bases at V and 3 bases at J, with 11 bases between. The DNA of the CDR3 is TGTGCCAGCAGCCGTAACACAGTCTACGAGCAGTACTTC. Translating it yields CASSRNTVYEQYF.

This clonotype was seen at least ten times. This CDR3 reads CASKGQGDEAFF. As DNA, the CDR3 is TGTGCCAGCAAAGGACAGGGAGATGAAGCTTTCTTT. V is TRBV2 and J is TRBJ1-1, with 8 bases fitting TRBD1. Looked up from germline, CDR1 is SNHLY and CDR2 is FYNNEI. This CDR3 is 12 amino acids long. Trimming at V came to 7 bases and at J to 7 bases, leaving 5 bases not matched to a gene.

This chain connects TRBV2 to TRBJ2-3, with 8 bases fitting TRBD2. J lost 3 bases, V lost 8 bases, and 16 bases had no gene match. Germline CDR1 reads SNHLY; CDR2 reads FYNNEI. The CDR3 totals 17 residues. CDR3 coding DNA: TGTGCCAGCGTGGTAGTTAGCGGGATAGGATCGACAGATACGCAGTATTTT. This translates into CASVVVSGIGSTDTQYF.

This clonotype has ten or more counts. The CDR3 region is CASSYYRGREIDTQYF. CDR3 DNA sequence: TGTGCCAGCAGTTACTACAGAGGGCGGGAGATAGATACGCAGTATTTT. This chain connects TRBV6-2 or TRBV6-3 to TRBJ2-3, with 7 positions matching TRBD2. The CDR3 is 16 amino acids. After removal of 1 base from V and 5 bases from J, the junction contained 9 bases not matched to a gene. Germline assignment: CDR1 MNHEY and CDR2 SVGEGT.

In this sample, this clonotype turned up many times. The genes are TRBV28 and TRBJ1-6; D gene unclear. The germline V and J ends were trimmed by 3 bases and 5 bases, with 11 bases remaining between them. This CDR3 has 15 amino acids. Germline V gene lookup returns CDR1 MDHEN and CDR2 SYDVKM. The CDR3 region has the DNA TGTGCCAGCAGTTTTGCTTACAGAGATAATTCACCCCTCCACTTT. It yields the protein CASSFAYRDNSPLHF.

This clonotype occurred many times. This sequence joins TRBV6-1 and TRBJ1-1, with TRBD1 matching 7 bases. Germline CDR1 and CDR2: MNHNS and SASEGT. The CDR3 runs 13 residues. V lost 4 bases to trimming and J lost 3 bases; unmatched junction nucleotides: 2. The CDR3 DNA reads as TGTGCCAGCAGTGGACAGGGACACACTGAAGCTTTCTTT. This translates into CASSGQGHTEAFF.

This clonotype has a count of ten or more. This rearrangement joins TRBV15 to TRBJ1-5; D ambiguous. The CDR3 loop spans 15 amino acids. V lost 0 bases and J 6 bases, leaving 12 bases between the germline ends. Germline V gene data show CDR1 as LNHNV and CDR2 as YYDKDF (reference sequence). This CDR3 reads CATSRDRSSSQPQHF. The CDR3 bases are TGTGCCACCAGCAGAGATAGGTCTTCCAGTCAGCCCCAGCATTTT.